The 3 T cell receptor beta chains reported below all come from one sample, sequenced in a study of response to subunit inactivated influenza vaccine. TCRdb recomputed calls from the RT-PCR reads with MiXCR, one row per CDR3 protein. The profile shows 550,000 to 650,000 distinct CDR3 sequences, approximately 12% of them singletons. The source material was PBMCs from blood, sampled on the day of vaccination. These TCRs come from a man aged 45-65 years who received an inactivated influenza vaccine.

CDR3 residues: CASRLQGQGNTEAFF. DNA for the CDR3: TGCGCCAGCAGGCTACAGGGGCAGGGGAACACTGAAGCTTTCTTT. J is TRBJ1-1 and V is TRBV5-1; TRBD1 aligns across 7 bases. Trimming cost V 5 bases and J 1 base; bases outside gene matches: 8. The CDR3 contains 15 residues. Germline CDR1 and CDR2: SGHRS and YFSETQ.

J is TRBJ2-5 and V is TRBV5-1; D unclear. The CDR3 loop spans 14 amino acids. Trimming took off 1 base at V and 4 bases at J, with 11 bases between the two ends. Germline CDR1 and CDR2: SGHRS and YFSETQ. CDR3 loop: CASSLYAIRETQYF. Written as DNA, the CDR3 is TGCGCCAGCAGCTTGTACGCCATTCGAGAGACCCAGTACTTC.

This clonotype occurred many times. CDR3 bases: TGCAGTGCTAGCACAGATACGCAGTATTTT. It translates to CSASTDTQYF. V gene TRBV20-1 combines with J gene TRBJ2-3, with no clear D. Germline CDR1 is DFQATT and CDR2 is SNEGSKA (reference sequence). Deletions cut 3 bases from V and 2 bases from J, with 0 bases between. CDR3 length: 10 residues.